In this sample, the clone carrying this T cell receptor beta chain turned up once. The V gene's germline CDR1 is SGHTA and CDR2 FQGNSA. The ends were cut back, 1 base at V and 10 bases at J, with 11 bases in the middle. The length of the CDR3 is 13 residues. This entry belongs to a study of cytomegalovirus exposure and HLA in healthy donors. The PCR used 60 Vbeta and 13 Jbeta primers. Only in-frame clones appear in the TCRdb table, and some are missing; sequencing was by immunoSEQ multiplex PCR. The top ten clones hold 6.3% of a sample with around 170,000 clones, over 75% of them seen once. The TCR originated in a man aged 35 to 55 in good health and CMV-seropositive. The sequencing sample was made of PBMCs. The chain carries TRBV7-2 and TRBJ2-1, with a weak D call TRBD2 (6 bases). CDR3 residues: CASSLGGAGEQFF. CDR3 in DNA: TGTGCCAGCAGCTTAGGCGGGGCTGGGGAGCAGTTCTTC.